The present entry profiles one T cell receptor beta chain with its context. The data were obtained in a study of blood T cell repertoires in COVID-19. Study background: Samples came from the United States, Italy and Spain, spanning acute and convalescent COVID-19. Nucleic acid was either cDNA or gDNA, and it came from T cells, B-cell-depleted T cells, or PBMCs.

Per the study methods: Amplification of reference gene primers was used by the study to estimate nucleated cell counts. Method: immunoSEQ multiplex PCR; TCRdb's copy keeps in-frame clones and lacks some. V and J calls plus clone size are reproduced from that table; the DNA served to infer D and trimming. The data show about 180,000 clones, 70% to 85% seen once. The V and J ends lost 4 bases and 2 bases, in that order; junction bases with no gene match: 5. CDR1 and CDR2 from the germline V gene are SGHAT and FQNNGV. The CDR3 extends over 15 amino acids. Input material: peripheral blood. The chain recombines TRBV11-2 with TRBJ2-5, with 9 bases matching TRBD2. The receptor was isolated from a human donor in a cohort sampled during active COVID-19. The CDR3 spells CASSSKLAGQETQYF. DNA for the CDR3: TGTGCCAGCAGCTCAAAGCTAGCGGGGCAAGAGACCCAGTACTTC.